These 25 T cell receptor beta chains were sequenced from one sample in a study of blood T cell repertoires in COVID-19. Generated by immunoSEQ multiplex PCR, the TCRdb table keeps only in-frame clones and is missing some. The top ten hold roughly 13% of the sample, which has some 97,000 clones, about 83% seen once. The sample comprised peripheral blood. The origin of the receptors is a human donor in a cohort sampled during active COVID-19.

The chain carries TRBV5-1 and TRBJ1-1, with 11 bases identical to TRBD1. The V gene's germline CDR1 is SGHRS and CDR2 YFSETQ. With 3 bases clipped from V and 7 bases from J, the junction kept 14 bases outside the gene matches. The CDR3 sequence is 17 residues long. CDR3 DNA: TGCGCCAGCAGCTCGGTGGGACAGGGGGAGGGTAAGGGTGAAGCTTTCTTT. Translated, it gives CASSSVGQGEGKGEAFF.

On this clone itself: One end of the junction varies from germline; a read error may be responsible. This chain links TRBV3-1 (or the pseudogene TRBV3-2) with TRBJ2-7, with 10 bases identical to TRBD2. The germline CDR1 and CDR2 sequences are LGHDT and YNNKEL (reference sequence). The CDR3 covers 16 residues. Here the CDR3 reads CARSQGSGGGSYEQYF. The CDR3 DNA reads TGTGCCCGCAGCCAAGGCAGCGGGGGGGGGTCCTACGAGCAGTACTTC.

The V call is TRBV4-3, the J call TRBJ2-2; D is perhaps TRBD2 (5 bases). V was cut by 3 bases and J by 13 bases, with 15 bases left in between. Germline-derived CDR1 and CDR2 are LGHNA and YSLEER. CDR3 length: 13 amino acids. CDR3 amino acids: CASSQAPGYGLFF. In DNA, the CDR3 is TGCGCCAGCAGCCAGGCTCCGGGGTATGGGCTGTTTTTT.

This chain joins TRBV27 and TRBJ2-1; 10 bases agree with TRBD2. There are 16 residues in the CDR3. V lost 0 bases, J lost 4 bases, and 3 bases stayed unmatched. Germline CDR1 MNHEY, CDR2 SMNVEV (reference sequence). CDR3 nucleotide sequence: TGTGCCAGCAGTTTATCGGCTAGCGGGAGTTACAATGAGCAGTTCTTC. Amino acids: CASSLSASGSYNEQFF.

The DNA for the CDR3 is TGTGCCAGTAGCATACCCCGGGGTAGCAATCAGCCCCAGCATTTT. It codes for CASSIPRGSNQPQHF. The V and J genes are TRBV19 and TRBJ1-5; D remains ambiguous. CDR3 length: 15 amino acids. V lost 6 bases and J 0 bases, leaving 12 bases between the germline ends. Looked up from germline, CDR1 is LNHDA and CDR2 is SQIVND (reference sequence).

The chain uses TRBV27 and TRBJ2-7; TRBD1 aligns across 8 bases. The CDR3 is 13 residues long. J lost 3 bases, V lost 4 bases, and 2 bases had no gene match. Germline V gene sequence: CDR1 MNHEY, CDR2 SMNVEV (reference sequence). The CDR3 DNA reads TGTGCCAGCAGTTCAGGGACAGGCTACGAGCAGTACTTC. It codes for CASSSGTGYEQYF.

This chain joins TRBV6-5 and TRBJ2-5, with D possibly being TRBD1 (6 bases). This CDR3 region has 14 residues. Between the trimmed V and J ends, which lost 0 bases and 5 bases, there was a span of 10 bases. The germline gives CDR1 MNHEY, CDR2 SVGAGI. The DNA of the CDR3 is TGTGCCAGCAGTTACTCAGGGGGTTGGGAGACCCAGTACTTC. Translated: CASSYSGGWETQYF.

This clone has ten or more counts. V usage is TRBV2 and J usage is TRBJ2-7; D not certain. Trimming took off 4 bases at V and 0 bases at J, with 10 bases between the two ends. CDR1 is SNHLY and CDR2 is FYNNEI in the germline V gene. The CDR3 length is 14 residues. CDR3 nucleotide sequence: TGTGCCAGCAGTGCGCGCCAAAGCTCCTACGAGCAGTACTTC. It specifies CASSARQSSYEQYF. Looking up the rest from reference TRBV2 and TRBJ2-7 gives the full variable domain: EPEVTQTPSHQVTQMGQEVILRCVPISNHLYFYWYRQILGQKVEFLVSFYNNEISEKSEIFDDQFSVERPDGSNFTLKIRSTKLEDSAMYFCASSARQSSYEQYFGPGTRLTVT.

The chain recombines TRBV6-5 with TRBJ2-3, with D perhaps TRBD1 (5 bases). In germline, CDR1 is MNHEY, CDR2 SVGAGI. There are 15 residues in the CDR3. Trimming removed 6 bases at V and 0 bases at J, with 13 bases between. The CDR3 sequence: CASSRVTASTDTQYF. The CDR3 DNA reads TGTGCCAGCAGCCGGGTGACAGCTAGCACAGATACGCAGTATTTT.

The chain couples TRBV27 to TRBJ2-1; 8 nucleotides agree with TRBD2. V shed 5 bases and J 4 bases; nucleotides not matched to a gene: 13. This CDR3 comprises 17 residues. Germline CDR1 MNHEY, CDR2 SMNVEV (reference sequence). The DNA of the CDR3 is TGTGCCAGCAGTCTTCGTCGGTCTAGCGGGTTTTACAATGAGCAGTTCTTC. It codes for CASSLRRSSGFYNEQFF.

This chain uses TRBV6-2 or TRBV6-3 with TRBJ2-7; 7 bases map to TRBD2. This CDR3 is built from 16 residues. With 0 bases clipped from V and 4 bases from J, the junction kept 9 bases outside the gene matches. Per the germline V gene, CDR1 is MNHEY and CDR2 is SVGEGT. CDR3 bases: TGTGCCAGCAGTTACTCTCCTGGGCGGGGGTCTTACGAGCAGTACTTC. Amino acids: CASSYSPGRGSYEQYF.

The rearrangement uses TRBV6-5 and TRBJ2-7; a possible D gene is TRBD2 (5 bases). The CDR3 totals 15 residues. V was clipped by 2 bases and J by 0 bases, with 11 bases between them. Looked up from germline, CDR1 is MNHEY and CDR2 is SVGAGI. The CDR3 sequence is CASSYRGLSSYEQYF. DNA for the CDR3: TGTGCCAGCAGTTACCGGGGTTTGAGCTCCTACGAGCAGTACTTC.

The chain joins TRBV6-5 to TRBJ1-2; D unresolved. V shed 8 bases and J shed 3 bases, with 4 bases lying between them. The germline CDR1 and CDR2 sequences are MNHEY and SVGAGI. The CDR3 spans 10 residues. The CDR3 reads CASYYYGYTF. The DNA for the CDR3 is TGTGCCAGCTATTACTATGGCTACACCTTC.

The gene calls are TRBV4-3 and TRBJ1-5; maybe TRBD1 (5 bases). V gave up 0 bases and J gave up 7 bases, with 13 bases separating them. Germline V gene lookup returns CDR1 LGHNA and CDR2 YSLEER. CDR3 length: 15 residues. In DNA, the CDR3 is TGCGCCAGCAGCCAAGATCTGGGCAGGGTCCAGCCCCAGCATTTT. Encoded protein: CASSQDLGRVQPQHF.

In this sample, this clone turned up once. V and J are TRBV6-6 and TRBJ2-5; 8 bases agree with TRBD2. V lost 7 bases and J lost 2; bases outside the gene matches: 12. Germline V lookup: CDR1 MNHNY, CDR2 SVGAGI (reference sequence). CDR3 length equals 16 residues. CDR3 region: CASTPRRGGEQETQYF. The CDR3 DNA reads as TGTGCCAGCACCCCTCGTCGGGGGGGTGAGCAAGAGACCCAGTACTTC.

The V and J genes are TRBV3-1 (or the pseudogene TRBV3-2) and TRBJ2-5; TRBD1 agrees at 8 bases. Trimming at V came to 6 bases and at J to 2 bases, leaving 8 bases not matched to a gene. Per germline, CDR1 LGHDT and CDR2 YNNKEL (reference sequence). The CDR3 is 15 amino acids. In DNA form, the CDR3 reads TGTGCCAGCAGTTTCAGGACAGGGCTACAAGAGACCCAGTACTTC. This encodes CASSFRTGLQETQYF.

V gene TRBV6-2 or TRBV6-3 combines with J gene TRBJ2-3; 9 positions match TRBD2. Germline V gene data show CDR1 as MNHEY and CDR2 as SVGEGT. Trimming cost V 0 bases and J 2 bases; bases outside gene matches: 3. The CDR3 is 16 residues long. CDR3 in amino acids: CASSYSSSGVTDTQYF. CDR3 bases: TGTGCCAGCAGTTACTCGTCTAGCGGGGTCACAGATACGCAGTATTTT.

The rearrangement links TRBV5-1 to TRBJ1-4; 8 bases match TRBD1. Per germline, CDR1 SGHRS and CDR2 YFSETQ. The ends lost 4 bases at V and 7 bases at J; junction bases unmatched: 6. There are 14 residues in the CDR3. The chain's CDR3 is CASSGTGQAEKLFF. Written as DNA, the CDR3 is TGCGCCAGCAGCGGGACAGGTCAGGCTGAAAAACTGTTTTTT.

The V call is TRBV19, the J call TRBJ2-3; D is possibly TRBD1 (5 bases). The V end lost 5 bases, the J end lost 0 bases, and 15 bases lay between the germline ends. This CDR3 contains 16 residues. CDR1 is LNHDA, CDR2 SQIVND, per germline (reference sequence). CDR3 bases: TGTGCCAGTAGTCCCATAACTTGGACAAGCACAGATACGCAGTATTTT. This encodes CASSPITWTSTDTQYF.

The V call is TRBV7-8, the J call TRBJ2-7; D may be TRBD2 (5 bases). The CDR3 covers 14 residues. V lost 2 bases and J 3 bases, leaving 11 bases between the germline ends. Germline assignment: CDR1 SGHVS and CDR2 FQNEAQ. CDR3 amino acids: CASSLQDWNYEQYF. The CDR3 bases are TGTGCCAGCAGCTTACAGGACTGGAACTACGAGCAGTACTTC.

As for this clone: The sample carries other DNA sequences with the same CDR3. The rearrangement links TRBV6-5 to TRBJ2-4; maybe TRBD1 (5 bases). Per germline, CDR1 MNHEY and CDR2 SVGAGI. Between the trimmed V and J ends, which lost 0 bases and 1 base, there was a span of 7 bases. This CDR3 has 15 residues. CDR3 DNA sequence: TGTGCCAGCAGTTACTCGAACAGGGCCAAAAACATTCAGTACTTC. Its translation is CASSYSNRAKNIQYF.

The chain employs TRBV6-6 and TRBJ1-6; D is undetermined. Germline V lookup: CDR1 MNHNY, CDR2 SVGAGI (reference sequence). V lost 8 bases, J lost 14 bases, and 10 bases lay in between. CDR3 length equals 10 residues. CDR3 nucleotides: TGTGCCAGCGGAATCGGGGCCCTCCACTTT. Its translation: CASGIGALHF.

The rearrangement links TRBV12-5 to TRBJ1-1; 8 bases fit TRBD1. Losses at the gene ends were 7 bases for V and 8 bases for J; bases not matched to a gene: 12. Germline V gene data show CDR1 as LGHNT and CDR2 as FRNRAP. The CDR3 runs to 14 residues. The CDR3 here is CASDKTGDEIEAFF. DNA of the CDR3: TGTGCTAGTGATAAGACAGGGGACGAAATAGAAGCTTTCTTT. The full variable domain, with the rest looked up from reference TRBV12-5 and TRBJ1-1, is DARVTQTPRHKVTEMGQEVTMRCQPILGHNTVFWYRQTMMQGLELLAYFRNRAPLDDSGMPKDRFSAEMPDATLATLKIQPSEPRDSAVYFCASDKTGDEIEAFFGQGTRLTVV.

The chain combines TRBV27 with TRBJ2-3, with D possibly matching TRBD1 (5 bases). The CDR3 contains 14 residues. Germline V gene lookup returns CDR1 MNHEY and CDR2 SMNVEV (reference sequence). V lost 7 bases and J 0 bases, leaving 11 bases between the germline ends. CDR3 sequence reads: CASTGSGSTDTQYF. The CDR3 coding sequence is TGTGCCAGCACTGGATCAGGGAGCACAGATACGCAGTATTTT.

A single count supports this clone. The CDR3 nucleotides are TGTGCCAGTAGTATGTTTCGGGGAAATGAGCAGTTCTTC. The encoded protein is CASSMFRGNEQFF. The J gene is TRBJ2-1, the V gene TRBV19, with D possibly being TRBD2 (5 bases). V was shortened by 3 bases and J by 7 bases, with 10 bases between the two germline ends. Germline V gene data show CDR1 as LNHDA and CDR2 as SQIVND (reference sequence). The CDR3 consists of 13 residues.